The TCR beta chain described here comes from a study of cytomegalovirus exposure and HLA in healthy donors. Germline V gives CDR1 MNHEY, CDR2 SMNVEV (reference sequence). The CDR3 runs to 14 residues. With V trimmed by 7 bases and J by 7 bases, 12 bases remained unmatched. Every donor was a healthy person donating bone marrow. This PCR relied on a set of 60 Vbeta primers and 13 Jbeta primers. Assay used: immunoSEQ multiplex PCR; TCRdb lists only in-frame clones, some missing. The data show fewer than 100,000 clones, with approximately 78% seen just once and 4.4% held by the top ten. Overall study results and limits: Cytomegalovirus-associated TCR beta chains were listed, numbering 150 to 200.

In regard to this clone: Its target is unknown.

The clonotype originates from a male donor in good health and CMV-seropositive. Input material: PBMCs. The rearrangement uses TRBV27 and TRBJ1-1; 7 bases match TRBD1. CDR3 nucleotide sequence: TGTGCCAGCAAGACAGGGAGTGGTATGGGTGAAGCTTTCTTT. Amino acid sequence: CASKTGSGMGEAFF.